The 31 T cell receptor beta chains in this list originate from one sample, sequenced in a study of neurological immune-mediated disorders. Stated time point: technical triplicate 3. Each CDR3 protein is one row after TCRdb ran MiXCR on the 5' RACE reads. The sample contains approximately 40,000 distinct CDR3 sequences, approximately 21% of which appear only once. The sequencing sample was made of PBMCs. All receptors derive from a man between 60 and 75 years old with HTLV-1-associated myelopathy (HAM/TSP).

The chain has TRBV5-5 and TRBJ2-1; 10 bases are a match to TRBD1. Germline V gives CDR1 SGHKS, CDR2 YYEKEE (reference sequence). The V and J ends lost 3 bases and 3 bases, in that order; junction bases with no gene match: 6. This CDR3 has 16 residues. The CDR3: CASSSFRTGGYNEQFF. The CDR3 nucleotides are TGTGCCAGCAGCTCATTCCGGACAGGGGGCTACAATGAGCAGTTCTTC.

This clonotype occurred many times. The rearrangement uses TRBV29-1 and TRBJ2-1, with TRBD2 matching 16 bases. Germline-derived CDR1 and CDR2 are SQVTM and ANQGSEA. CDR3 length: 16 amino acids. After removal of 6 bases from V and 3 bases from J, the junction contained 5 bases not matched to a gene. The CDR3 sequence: CSVAGLAGGLYNEQFF. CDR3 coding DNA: TGCAGCGTCGCGGGACTAGCGGGAGGGCTCTACAATGAGCAGTTCTTC.

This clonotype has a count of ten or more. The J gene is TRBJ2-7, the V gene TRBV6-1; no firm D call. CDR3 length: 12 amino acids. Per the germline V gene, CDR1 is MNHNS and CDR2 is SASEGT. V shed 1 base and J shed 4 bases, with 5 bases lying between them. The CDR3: CASSEVGYEQYF. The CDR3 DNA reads TGTGCCAGCAGTGAAGTAGGTTACGAGCAGTACTTC.

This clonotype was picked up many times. The CDR3 is CSARDNRPSGYTF. For the CDR3, the DNA is TGCAGTGCTAGAGATAACCGTCCGAGTGGCTACACCTTC. The chain links TRBV20-1 to TRBJ1-2; D is unclear. The ends were cut back, 0 bases at V and 7 bases at J, with 12 bases in the middle. Germline V gene lookup returns CDR1 DFQATT and CDR2 SNEGSKA (reference sequence). This CDR3 contains 13 residues.

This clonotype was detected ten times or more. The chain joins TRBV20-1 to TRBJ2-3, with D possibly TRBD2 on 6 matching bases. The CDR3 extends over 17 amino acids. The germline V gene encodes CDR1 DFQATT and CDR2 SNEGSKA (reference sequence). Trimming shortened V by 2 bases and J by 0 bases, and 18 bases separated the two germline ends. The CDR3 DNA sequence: TGCAGTGCTAGATCCCACTTTATTAGCGGAAGCACAGATACGCAGTATTTT. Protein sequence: CSARSHFISGSTDTQYF.

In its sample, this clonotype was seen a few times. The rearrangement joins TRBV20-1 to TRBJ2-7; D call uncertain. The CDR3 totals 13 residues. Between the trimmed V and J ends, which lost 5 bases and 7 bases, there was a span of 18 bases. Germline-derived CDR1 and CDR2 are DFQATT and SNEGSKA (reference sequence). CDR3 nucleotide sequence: TGCAGTGCTGCACCCACCCCTCTGGGGGAGCAGTACTTC. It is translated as CSAAPTPLGEQYF.

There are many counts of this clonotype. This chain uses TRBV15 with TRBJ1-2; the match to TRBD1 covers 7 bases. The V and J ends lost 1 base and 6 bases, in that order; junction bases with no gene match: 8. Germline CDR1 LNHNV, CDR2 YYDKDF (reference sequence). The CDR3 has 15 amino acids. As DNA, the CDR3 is TGTGCCACCAGCAGAGTGGGAGGGGGCGGGGATGGCTACACCTTC. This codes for CATSRVGGGGDGYTF.

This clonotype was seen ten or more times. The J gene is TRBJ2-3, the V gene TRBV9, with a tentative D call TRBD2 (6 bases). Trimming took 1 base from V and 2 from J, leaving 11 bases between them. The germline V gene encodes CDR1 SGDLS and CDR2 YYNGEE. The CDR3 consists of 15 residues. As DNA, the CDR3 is TGTGCCAGCAGCGTATTGGCGGGACCCACAGATACGCAGTATTTT. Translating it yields CASSVLAGPTDTQYF.

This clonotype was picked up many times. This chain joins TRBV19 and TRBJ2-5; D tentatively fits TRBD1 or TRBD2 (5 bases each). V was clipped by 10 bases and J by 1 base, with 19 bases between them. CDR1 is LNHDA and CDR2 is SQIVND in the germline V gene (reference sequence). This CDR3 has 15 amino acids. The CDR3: CATRRGGIGQETQYF. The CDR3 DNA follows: TGTGCCACCAGGCGTGGGGGAATCGGCCAAGAGACCCAGTACTTC.

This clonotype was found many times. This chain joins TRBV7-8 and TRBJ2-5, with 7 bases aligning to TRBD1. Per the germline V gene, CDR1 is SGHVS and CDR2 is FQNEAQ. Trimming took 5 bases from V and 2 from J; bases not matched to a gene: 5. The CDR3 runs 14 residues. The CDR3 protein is CASSVGTEQETQYF. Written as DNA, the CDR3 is TGTGCCAGCAGCGTTGGGACAGAACAAGAGACCCAGTACTTC.

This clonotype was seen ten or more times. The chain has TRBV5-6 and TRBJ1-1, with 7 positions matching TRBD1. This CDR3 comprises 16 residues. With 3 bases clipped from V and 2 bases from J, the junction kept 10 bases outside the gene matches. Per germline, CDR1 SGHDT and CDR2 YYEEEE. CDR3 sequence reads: CASSSILDRINTEAFF. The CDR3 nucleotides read TGTGCCAGCAGCTCGATTTTGGACAGGATTAACACTGAAGCTTTCTTT.

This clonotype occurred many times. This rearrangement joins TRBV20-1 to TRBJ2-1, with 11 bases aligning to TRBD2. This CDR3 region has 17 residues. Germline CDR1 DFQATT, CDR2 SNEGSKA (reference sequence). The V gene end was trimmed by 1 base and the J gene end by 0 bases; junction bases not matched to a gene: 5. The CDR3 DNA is TGCAGTGCTAGAGGACTAGCGGGATTGAGCTCCTACAATGAGCAGTTCTTC. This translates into CSARGLAGLSSYNEQFF.

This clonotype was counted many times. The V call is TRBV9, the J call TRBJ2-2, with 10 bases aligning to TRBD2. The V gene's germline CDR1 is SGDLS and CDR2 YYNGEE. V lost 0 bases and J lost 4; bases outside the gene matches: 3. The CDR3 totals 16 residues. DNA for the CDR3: TGTGCCAGCAGCGTAGAGGCTAGCGGGAGCACCGGGGAGCTGTTTTTT. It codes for CASSVEASGSTGELFF.

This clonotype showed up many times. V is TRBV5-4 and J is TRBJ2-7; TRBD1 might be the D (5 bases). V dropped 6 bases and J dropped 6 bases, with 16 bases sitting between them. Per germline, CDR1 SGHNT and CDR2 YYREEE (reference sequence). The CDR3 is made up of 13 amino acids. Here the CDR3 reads CASTLWAGSEQYF. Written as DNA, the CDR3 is TGTGCCAGCACCCTATGGGCAGGGTCCGAGCAGTACTTC.

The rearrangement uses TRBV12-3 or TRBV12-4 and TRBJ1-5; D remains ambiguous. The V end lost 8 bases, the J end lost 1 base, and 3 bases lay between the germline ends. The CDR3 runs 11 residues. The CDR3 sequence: CASGSNQPQHF. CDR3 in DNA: TGTGCCAGCGGGAGCAATCAGCCCCAGCATTTT.

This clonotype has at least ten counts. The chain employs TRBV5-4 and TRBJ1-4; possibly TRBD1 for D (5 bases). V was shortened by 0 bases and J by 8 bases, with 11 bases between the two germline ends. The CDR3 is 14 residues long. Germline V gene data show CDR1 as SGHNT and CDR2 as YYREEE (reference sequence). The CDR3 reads CASSLDDRAEKLFF. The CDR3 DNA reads TGTGCCAGCAGCTTGGATGACAGAGCCGAAAAACTGTTTTTT. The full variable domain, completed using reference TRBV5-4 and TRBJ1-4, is ETGVTQSPTHLIKTRGQQVTLRCSSQSGHNTVSWYQQALGQGPQFIFQYYREEENGRGNFPPRFSGLQFPNYSSELNVNALELDDSALYLCASSLDDRAEKLFFGSGTQLSVL.

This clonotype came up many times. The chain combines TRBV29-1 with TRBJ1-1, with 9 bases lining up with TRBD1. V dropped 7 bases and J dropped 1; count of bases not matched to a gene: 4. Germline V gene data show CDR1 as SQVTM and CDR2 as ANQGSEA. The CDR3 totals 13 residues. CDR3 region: CSARDRANTEAFF. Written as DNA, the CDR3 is TGCAGCGCCCGGGACAGGGCGAACACTGAAGCTTTCTTT.

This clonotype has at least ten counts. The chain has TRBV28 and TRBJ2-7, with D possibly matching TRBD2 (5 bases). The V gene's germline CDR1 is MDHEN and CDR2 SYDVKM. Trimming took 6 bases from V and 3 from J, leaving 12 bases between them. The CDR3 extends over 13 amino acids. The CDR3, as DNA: TGTGCCAGCAGCCGCGGACTGAACTACGAGCAGTACTTC. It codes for CASSRGLNYEQYF.

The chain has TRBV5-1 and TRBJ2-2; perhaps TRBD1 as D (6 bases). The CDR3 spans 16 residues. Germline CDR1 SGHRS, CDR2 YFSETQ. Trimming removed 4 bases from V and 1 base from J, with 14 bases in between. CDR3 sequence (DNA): TGCGCCAGCAGCCCGCCCGGGACACGGAACACCGGGGAGCTGTTTTTT. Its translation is CASSPPGTRNTGELFF.

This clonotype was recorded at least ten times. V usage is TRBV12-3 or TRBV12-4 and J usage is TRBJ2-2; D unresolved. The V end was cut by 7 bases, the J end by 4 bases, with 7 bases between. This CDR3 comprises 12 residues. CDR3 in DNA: TGTGCCAGCATCTTGGGCACCGGGGAGCTGTTTTTT. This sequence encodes CASILGTGELFF.

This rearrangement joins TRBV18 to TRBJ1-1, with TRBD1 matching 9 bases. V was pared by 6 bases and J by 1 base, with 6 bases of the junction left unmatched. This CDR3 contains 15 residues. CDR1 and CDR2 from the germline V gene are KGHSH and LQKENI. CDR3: CASSWPGQGNTEAFF. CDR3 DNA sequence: TGTGCCAGCTCGTGGCCGGGACAGGGGAACACTGAAGCTTTCTTT.

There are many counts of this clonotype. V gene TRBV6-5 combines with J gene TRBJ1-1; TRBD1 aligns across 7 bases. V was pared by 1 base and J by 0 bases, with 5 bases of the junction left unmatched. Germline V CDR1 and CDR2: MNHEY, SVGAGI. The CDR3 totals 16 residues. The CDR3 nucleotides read TGTGCCAGCAGTTACTTCGCAGGGGGGATGAACACTGAAGCTTTCTTT. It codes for CASSYFAGGMNTEAFF.

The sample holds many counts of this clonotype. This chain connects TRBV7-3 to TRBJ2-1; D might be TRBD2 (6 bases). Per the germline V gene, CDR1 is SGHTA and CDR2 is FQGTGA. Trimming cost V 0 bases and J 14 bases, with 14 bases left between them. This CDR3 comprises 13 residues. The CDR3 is CASSLTRDGREFF. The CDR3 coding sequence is TGTGCCAGCAGCTTAACGCGGGACGGACGGGAGTTCTTC.

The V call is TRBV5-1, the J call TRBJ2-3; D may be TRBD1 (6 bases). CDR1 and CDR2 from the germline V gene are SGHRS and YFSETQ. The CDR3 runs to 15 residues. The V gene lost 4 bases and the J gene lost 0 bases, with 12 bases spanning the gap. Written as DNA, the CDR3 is TGCGCCAGCAGCCCTGACAGGATGAGCACAGATACGCAGTATTTT. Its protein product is CASSPDRMSTDTQYF.

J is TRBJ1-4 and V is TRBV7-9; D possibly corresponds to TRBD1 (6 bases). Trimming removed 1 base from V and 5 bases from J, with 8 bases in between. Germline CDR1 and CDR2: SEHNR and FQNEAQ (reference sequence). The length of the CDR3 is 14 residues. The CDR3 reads CASSLDQGNEKLFF. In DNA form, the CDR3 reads TGTGCCAGCAGCTTAGACCAGGGGAATGAAAAACTGTTTTTT.

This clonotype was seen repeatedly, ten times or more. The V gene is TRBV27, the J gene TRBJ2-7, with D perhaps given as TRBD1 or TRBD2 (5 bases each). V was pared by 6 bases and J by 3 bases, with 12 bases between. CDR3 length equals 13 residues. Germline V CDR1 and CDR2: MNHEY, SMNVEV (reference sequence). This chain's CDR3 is CASSYGTDYEQYF. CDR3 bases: TGTGCCAGCAGCTATGGGACGGACTACGAGCAGTACTTC.

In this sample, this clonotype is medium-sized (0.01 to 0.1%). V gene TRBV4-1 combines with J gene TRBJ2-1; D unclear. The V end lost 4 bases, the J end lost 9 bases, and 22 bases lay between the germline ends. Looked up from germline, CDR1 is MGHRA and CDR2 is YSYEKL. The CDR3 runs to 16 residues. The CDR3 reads CASSRPWGFDRSEQFF. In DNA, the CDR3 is TGCGCCAGCAGCCGTCCGTGGGGTTTTGATCGTAGTGAGCAGTTCTTC.

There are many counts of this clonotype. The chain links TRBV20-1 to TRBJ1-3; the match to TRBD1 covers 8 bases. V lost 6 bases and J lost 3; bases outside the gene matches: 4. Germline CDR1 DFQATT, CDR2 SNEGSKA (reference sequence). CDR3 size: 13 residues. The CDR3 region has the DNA TGCAGTGCCTTCGACAGGGGTGGAAACACCATATATTTT. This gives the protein CSAFDRGGNTIYF.

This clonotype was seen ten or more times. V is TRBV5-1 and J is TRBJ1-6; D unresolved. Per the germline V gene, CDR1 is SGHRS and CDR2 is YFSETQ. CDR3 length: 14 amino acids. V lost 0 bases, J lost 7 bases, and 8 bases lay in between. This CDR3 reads CASSLGRGNSPLHF. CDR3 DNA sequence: TGCGCCAGCAGCTTGGGGCGGGGAAATTCACCCCTCCACTTT.

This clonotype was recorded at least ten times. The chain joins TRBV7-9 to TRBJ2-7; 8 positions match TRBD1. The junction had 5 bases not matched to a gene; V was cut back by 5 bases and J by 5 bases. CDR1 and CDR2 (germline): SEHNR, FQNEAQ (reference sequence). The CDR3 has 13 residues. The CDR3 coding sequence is TGTGCCAGCAGCCCGGACAGGGTTAACGAGCAGTACTTC. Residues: CASSPDRVNEQYF.

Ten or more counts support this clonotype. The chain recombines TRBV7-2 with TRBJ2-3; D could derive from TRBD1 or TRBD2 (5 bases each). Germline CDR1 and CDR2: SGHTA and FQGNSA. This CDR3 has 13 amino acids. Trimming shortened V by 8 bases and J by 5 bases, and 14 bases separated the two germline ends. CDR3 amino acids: CASGTRELDTQYF. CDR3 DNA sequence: TGTGCCAGCGGTACCAGGGAGTTAGATACGCAGTATTTT.